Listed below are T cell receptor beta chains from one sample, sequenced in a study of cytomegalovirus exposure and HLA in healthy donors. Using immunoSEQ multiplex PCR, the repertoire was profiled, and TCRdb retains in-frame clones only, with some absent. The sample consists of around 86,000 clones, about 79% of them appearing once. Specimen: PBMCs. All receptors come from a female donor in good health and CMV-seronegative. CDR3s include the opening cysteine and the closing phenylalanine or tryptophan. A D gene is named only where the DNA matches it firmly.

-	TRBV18	CASSPPTQGAYEQYF
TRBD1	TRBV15	CATSGQGARSEQFF
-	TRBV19	CASSEMGGPNEKLFF
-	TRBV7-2	CASSLAGQSYEQYF
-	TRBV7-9	CASSAGTGLRRAEAFF
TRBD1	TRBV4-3	CASSQDKGGAIGYEQYF
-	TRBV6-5	CASSLSGAAADTQYF
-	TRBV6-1	CASSEDSYGYTF
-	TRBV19	CASSIDGDLNTEAFF
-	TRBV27	CASSLGTYNEQFF
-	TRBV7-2	CASSLVINTNTEAFF
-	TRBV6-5	CASSYSRQGNYEQYF
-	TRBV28	CASTQAGIGDSYEQYF
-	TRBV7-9	CASSSFQGGEKLFF
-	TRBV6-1	CASSEIAGPRIVYSPLHF
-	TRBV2	CASIMGRATNEKLFF
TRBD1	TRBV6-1	CASSLGGQPNEKLFF
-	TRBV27	CASSPVGGNYGYTF
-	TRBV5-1	CASGTDSNTEAFF
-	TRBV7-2	CASSPAQGAYEQYF
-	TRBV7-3	CASSNWGPGTEAFF
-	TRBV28	CASTLRGRGNQPQHF
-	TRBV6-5	CASSYGGANEKLFF
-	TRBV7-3	CASSSPGGTEAFF
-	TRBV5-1	CASSLGRGGETQYF
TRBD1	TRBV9	CASSDGGQGRDEQYF
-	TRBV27	CASSPWDTSYGYTF
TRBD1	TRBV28	CASSPIQGSEKLFF
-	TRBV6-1	CASSGSGDYNEQFF
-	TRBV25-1	CASSPQVGGELFF
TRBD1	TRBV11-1	CASSADRGSPLHF
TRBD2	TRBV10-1	CASRTLAGGRMFF
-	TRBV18	CASSRGGQNTEAFF
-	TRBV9	CASSVGGTGNTEAFF
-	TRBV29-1	CSALSMGTITNQATNEKLFF
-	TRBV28	CASSPVGQPQHF
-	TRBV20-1	CSASQGETQYF